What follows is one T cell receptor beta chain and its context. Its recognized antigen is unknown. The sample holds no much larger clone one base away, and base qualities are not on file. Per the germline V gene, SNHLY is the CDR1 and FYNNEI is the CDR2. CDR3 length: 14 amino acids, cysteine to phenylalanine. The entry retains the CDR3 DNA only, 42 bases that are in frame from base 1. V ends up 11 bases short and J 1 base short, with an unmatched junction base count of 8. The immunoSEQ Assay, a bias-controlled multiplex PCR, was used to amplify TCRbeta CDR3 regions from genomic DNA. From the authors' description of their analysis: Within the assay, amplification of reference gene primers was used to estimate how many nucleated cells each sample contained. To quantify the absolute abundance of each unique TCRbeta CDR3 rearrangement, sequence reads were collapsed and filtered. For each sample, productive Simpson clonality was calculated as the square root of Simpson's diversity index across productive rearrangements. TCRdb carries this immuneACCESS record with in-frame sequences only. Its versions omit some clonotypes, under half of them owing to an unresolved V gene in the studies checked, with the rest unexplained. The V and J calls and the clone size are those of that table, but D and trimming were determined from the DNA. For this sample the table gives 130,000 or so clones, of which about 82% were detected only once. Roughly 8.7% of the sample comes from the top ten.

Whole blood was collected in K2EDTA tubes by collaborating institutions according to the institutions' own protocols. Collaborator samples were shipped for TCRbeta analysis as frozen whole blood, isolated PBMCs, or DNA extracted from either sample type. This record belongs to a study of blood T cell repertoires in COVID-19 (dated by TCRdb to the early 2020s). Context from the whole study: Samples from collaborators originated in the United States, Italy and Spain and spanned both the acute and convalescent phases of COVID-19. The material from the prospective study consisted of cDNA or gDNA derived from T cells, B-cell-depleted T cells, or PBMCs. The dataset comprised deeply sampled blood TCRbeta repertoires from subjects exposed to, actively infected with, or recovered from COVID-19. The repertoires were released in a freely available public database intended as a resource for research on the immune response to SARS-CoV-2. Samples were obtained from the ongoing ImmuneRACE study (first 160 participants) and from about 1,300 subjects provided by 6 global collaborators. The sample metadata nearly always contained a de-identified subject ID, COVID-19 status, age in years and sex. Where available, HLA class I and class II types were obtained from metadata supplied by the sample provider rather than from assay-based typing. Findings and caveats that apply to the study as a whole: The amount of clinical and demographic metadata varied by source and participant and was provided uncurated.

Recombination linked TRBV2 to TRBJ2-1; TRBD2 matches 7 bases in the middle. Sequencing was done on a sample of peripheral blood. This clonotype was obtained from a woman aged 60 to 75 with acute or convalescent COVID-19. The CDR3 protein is CAGQTSSSYNEQFF. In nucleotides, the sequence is TGTGCCGGGCAGACTAGCTCATCCTACAATGAGCAGTTCTTC.